The 13 T cell receptor beta chains below come from one sample, sequenced in a study of blood T cell repertoires in COVID-19. Sequencing used immunoSEQ multiplex PCR; TCRdb keeps in-frame clones, though not all of them. The sample yields roughly 38,000 clones, 75% to 90% seen once. Material for sequencing was peripheral blood. These receptors came from a man between 65 and 79 years old with acute or convalescent COVID-19.

The V gene is TRBV5-1, the J gene TRBJ2-1; 9 positions match TRBD1. CDR1 and CDR2 (germline): SGHRS, YFSETQ. V was clipped by 3 bases and J by 10 bases; unmatched bases: 8. The CDR3 runs to 14 residues. CDR3 coding DNA: TGCGCCAGCAGCTCCGGACAGGGGCCATCAGAGCAGTTCTTC. Its translation is CASSSGQGPSEQFF.

This clone was seen once. The CDR3 spells CASGRGETQYF. In DNA form, the CDR3 reads TGTGCCAGCGGTAGGGGGGAGACCCAGTACTTC. The V call is TRBV9, the J call TRBJ2-5, with D possibly TRBD1 on 6 matching bases. The V gene lost 7 bases and the J gene lost 5 bases, with 9 bases spanning the gap. Germline V lookup: CDR1 SGDLS, CDR2 YYNGEE. The CDR3 is made up of 11 amino acids.

The rearrangement joins TRBV3-1 (or the pseudogene TRBV3-2) to TRBJ2-1; 10 positions match TRBD2. V was pared by 3 bases and J by 9 bases, with 11 bases of the junction left unmatched. The CDR3 is 16 amino acids. The germline V gene has CDR1 LGHDT and CDR2 YNNKEL (reference sequence). The CDR3 loop is CASSQQSTSGIGEQFF. CDR3 sequence (DNA): TGTGCCAGCAGCCAGCAGAGTACTAGCGGGATCGGTGAGCAGTTCTTC.

CDR3 loop: CASSYPGNSYEQYF. The CDR3, as DNA: TGTGCCAGCAGTTACCCCGGGAACTCCTACGAGCAGTACTTC. This chain links TRBV6-5 with TRBJ2-7, with a possible D match to TRBD2 (5 bases). V lost 2 bases, J lost 0 bases, and 8 bases lay in between. Germline CDR1 and CDR2: MNHEY and SVGAGI. This CDR3 has 14 residues.

The chain combines TRBV28 with TRBJ2-5, with D unclear. With 8 bases removed from V and 3 bases from J, the gap between germline ends came to 7 bases. CDR1 is MDHEN, CDR2 SYDVKM, per germline. The CDR3 is made up of 11 amino acids. This CDR3 is CASLGEETQYF. CDR3 coding DNA: TGTGCCAGCCTAGGAGAAGAGACCCAGTACTTC.

The chain combines TRBV3-1 (or the pseudogene TRBV3-2) with TRBJ2-5; 9 bases line up with TRBD2. In germline, CDR1 is LGHDT, CDR2 YNNKEL (reference sequence). V lost 6 bases, J lost 5 bases, and 4 bases stayed unmatched. The CDR3 is 13 residues long. CDR3 protein: CASRGLAWETQYF. Here the CDR3 DNA reads TGTGCCAGCAGGGGACTAGCCTGGGAGACCCAGTACTTC.

CDR3 loop: CASSQPTRRYQETQYF. The DNA of the CDR3 is TGTGCCAGCAGCCAACCGACTAGGAGGTACCAAGAGACCCAGTACTTC. The V gene is TRBV4-2, the J gene TRBJ2-5, with D possibly TRBD2 on 6 matching bases. Germline values: CDR1 LGHNA, CDR2 YNFKEQ. Trimming stripped 2 bases from V and 0 bases from J, with 13 bases between. CDR3 size: 16 residues.

The chain is built from TRBV18 and TRBJ2-1; 8 bases align to TRBD1. The CDR3 has 13 amino acids. Germline V gene data show CDR1 as KGHSH and CDR2 as LQKENI. V lost 4 bases, J lost 8 bases, and 4 bases stayed unmatched. This chain's CDR3 is CASSRDRGDEQFF. CDR3 nucleotides: TGTGCCAGCTCACGAGACAGGGGTGATGAGCAGTTCTTC.

The chain carries TRBV10-3 and TRBJ2-7; D perhaps matches TRBD2 (6 bases). Trimming removed 8 bases at V and 0 bases at J, with 14 bases between. CDR1 ENHRY and CDR2 SYGVKD come from the germline V gene. The CDR3 contains 14 residues. CDR3 in amino acids: CAIGSAGSSYEQYF. The CDR3 DNA follows: TGTGCCATCGGTTCTGCGGGGAGCTCCTACGAGCAGTACTTC.

The chain joins TRBV19 to TRBJ2-3; 9 bases fit TRBD1. V lost 5 bases, J lost 1 base, and 7 bases stayed unmatched. CDR1 is LNHDA and CDR2 is SQIVND in the germline V gene (reference sequence). The CDR3 length is 16 residues. In DNA form, the CDR3 reads TGTGCCAGTAGTTCACAGGGGGCGCGCGGCACAGATACGCAGTATTTT. Its translation: CASSSQGARGTDTQYF.

The chain is built from TRBV2 and TRBJ1-2; D gene uncertain. The CDR3 extends over 14 amino acids. V was cut by 7 bases and J by 7 bases, with 19 bases left in between. CDR1 and CDR2 (germline): SNHLY, FYNNEI. CDR3 in DNA: TGTGCCAGCACCCCCCAGACCCCCGGGTTTGGCTACACCTTC. It codes for CASTPQTPGFGYTF.

This clone was counted a single time. The chain joins TRBV3-1 (or the pseudogene TRBV3-2) to TRBJ1-2; a weak D match, TRBD1 (6 bases). The CDR3 is made up of 12 amino acids. The germline V gene encodes CDR1 LGHDT and CDR2 YNNKEL (reference sequence). Trimming shortened V by 4 bases and J by 8 bases, and 11 bases separated the two germline ends. This chain's CDR3 is CASSPTGIGYTF. CDR3 nucleotide sequence: TGTGCCAGCAGCCCCACAGGGATCGGCTACACCTTC.

This clone has more than one count but fewer than ten. J is TRBJ2-1 and V is TRBV3-1 (or the pseudogene TRBV3-2); tentatively, D is TRBD1 (5 bases). The CDR3 spans 15 residues. Germline CDR1 and CDR2: LGHDT and YNNKEL (reference sequence). The ends were cut back, 2 bases at V and 8 bases at J, with 16 bases in the middle. The CDR3 spells CASSQLQVGGDEQFF. CDR3 DNA sequence: TGTGCCAGCAGCCAACTACAGGTCGGTGGGGATGAGCAGTTCTTC.